The sequence of this TCR beta chain was determined in a study of blood T cell repertoires in COVID-19. Study-wide background: In each case, the material was cDNA or gDNA derived from T cells, B-cell-depleted T cells, or PBMCs.

The germline CDR1 and CDR2 sequences are MNHNY and SVGAGI (reference sequence). The CDR3 runs to 13 residues. The V end was cut by 5 bases, the J end by 4 bases, with 9 bases between. Study processing details: Quantification of nucleated cells was approximated via reference gene primer amplification. Profiling relied on immunoSEQ multiplex PCR, and the TCRdb table lists in-frame clones only, not all of them. Clone size and the V and J calls come from that table; the DNA yielded D and trimming. The top ten hold 3.9% of the sample, which has around 60,000 clones, roughly 84% seen once. The V and J genes are TRBV6-6 and TRBJ1-3; tentatively, D is TRBD1 (6 bases). The sequencing input was peripheral blood. The TCR originated in a man in his 70s with acute or convalescent COVID-19. The CDR3 loop is CASSRGQGNTIYF. The CDR3, as DNA: TGTGCCAGCAGTCGCGGACAGGGAAACACCATATATTTT.